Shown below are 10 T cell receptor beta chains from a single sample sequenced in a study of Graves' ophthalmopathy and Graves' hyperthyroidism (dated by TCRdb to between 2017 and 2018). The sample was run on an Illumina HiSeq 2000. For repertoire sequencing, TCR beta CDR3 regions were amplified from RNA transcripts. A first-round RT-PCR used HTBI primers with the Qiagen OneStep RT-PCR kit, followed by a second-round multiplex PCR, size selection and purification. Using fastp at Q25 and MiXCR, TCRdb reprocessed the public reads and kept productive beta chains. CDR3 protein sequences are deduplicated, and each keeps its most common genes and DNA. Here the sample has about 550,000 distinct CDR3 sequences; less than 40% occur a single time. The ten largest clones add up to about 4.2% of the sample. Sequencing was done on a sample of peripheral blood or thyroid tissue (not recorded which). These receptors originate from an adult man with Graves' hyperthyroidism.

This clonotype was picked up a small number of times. The CDR3 spells CASSLDAGANVLTF. CDR3 in DNA: TGCGCCAGCAGCTTGGATGCTGGGGCCAACGTCCTGACTTTC. V gene TRBV5-1 combines with J gene TRBJ2-6; unclear D gene. CDR1 is SGHRS and CDR2 is YFSETQ in the germline V gene. The CDR3 covers 14 residues. The V gene lost 0 bases and the J gene lost 2 bases, with 3 bases spanning the gap.

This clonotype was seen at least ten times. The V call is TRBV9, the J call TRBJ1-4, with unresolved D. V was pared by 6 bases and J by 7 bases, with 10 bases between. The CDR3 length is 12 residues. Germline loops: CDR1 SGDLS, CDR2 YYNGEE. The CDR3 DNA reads TGTGCCAGCACTAGGGTCGGTGAAAAACTGTTTTTT. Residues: CASTRVGEKLFF. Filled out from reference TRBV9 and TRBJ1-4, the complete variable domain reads DSGVTQTPKHLITATGQRVTLRCSPRSGDLSVYWYQQSLDQGLQFLIQYYNGEERAKGNILERFSAQQFPDLHSELNLSSLELGDSALYFCASTRVGEKLFFGSGTQLSVL.

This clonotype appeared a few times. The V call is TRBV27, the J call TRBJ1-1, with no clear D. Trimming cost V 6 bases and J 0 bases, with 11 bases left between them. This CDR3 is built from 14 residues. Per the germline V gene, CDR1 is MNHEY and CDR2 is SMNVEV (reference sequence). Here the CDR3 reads CASSARNLNTEAFF. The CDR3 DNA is TGTGCCAGCAGCGCACGAAACTTGAACACTGAAGCTTTCTTT.

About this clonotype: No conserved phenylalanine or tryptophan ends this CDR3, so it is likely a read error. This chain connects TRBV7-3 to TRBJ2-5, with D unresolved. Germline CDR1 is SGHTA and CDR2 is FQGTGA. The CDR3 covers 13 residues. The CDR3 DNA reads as TGTGCCTGCAGCTTAGTTGTCAGGGAGACCCAGTACCTC. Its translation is CACSLVVRETQYL.

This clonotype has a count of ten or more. The CDR3 spells CSAMTGRFGSYGYTF. The CDR3 nucleotides are TGCAGTGCTATGACAGGGCGCTTCGGGAGCTATGGCTACACCTTC. The J gene is TRBJ1-2, the V gene TRBV20-1; TRBD1 matches 7 bases. Germline loops: CDR1 DFQATT, CDR2 SNEGSKA (reference sequence). The CDR3 extends over 15 amino acids. The ends lost 4 bases at V and 4 bases at J; junction bases unmatched: 12.

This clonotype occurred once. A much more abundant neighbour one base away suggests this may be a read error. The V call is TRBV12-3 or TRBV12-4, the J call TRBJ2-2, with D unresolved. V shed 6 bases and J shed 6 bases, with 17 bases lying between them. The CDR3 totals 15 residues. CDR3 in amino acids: CASSLGSPGPGELFF. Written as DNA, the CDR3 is TGTGCCAGCAGCCTCGGGTCACCCGGGCCCGGGGAGCTGTTTTTT.

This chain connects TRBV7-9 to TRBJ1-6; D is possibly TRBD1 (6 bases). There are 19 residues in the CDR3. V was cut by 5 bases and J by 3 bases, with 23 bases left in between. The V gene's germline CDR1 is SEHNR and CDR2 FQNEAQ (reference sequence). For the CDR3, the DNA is TGTGCCAGCAGCCAAGATAAGTGGGGACAATACTTCTATAATTCACCCCTCCACTTT. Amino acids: CASSQDKWGQYFYNSPLHF.

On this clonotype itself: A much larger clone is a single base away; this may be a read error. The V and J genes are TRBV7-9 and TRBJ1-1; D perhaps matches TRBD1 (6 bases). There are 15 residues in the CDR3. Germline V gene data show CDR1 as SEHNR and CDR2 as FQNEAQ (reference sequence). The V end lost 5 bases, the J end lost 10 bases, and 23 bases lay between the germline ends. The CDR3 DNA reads TGTGCCAGCAGCCCGGGCTTAATATGGGGGGCGGGAGCTTTCTTT. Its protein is CASSPGLIWGAGAFF.

The chain's CDR3 is CASSPTGATNSYEQYF. In nucleotides, the CDR3 is TGTGCCAGCTCACCAACAGGGGCCACGAACTCCTACGAGCAGTACTTC. V usage is TRBV18 and J usage is TRBJ2-7, with 7 bases matching TRBD1. The germline CDR1 and CDR2 sequences are KGHSH and LQKENI. The junction had 7 bases not matched to a gene; V was cut back by 2 bases and J by 0 bases. This CDR3 spans 16 amino acids.

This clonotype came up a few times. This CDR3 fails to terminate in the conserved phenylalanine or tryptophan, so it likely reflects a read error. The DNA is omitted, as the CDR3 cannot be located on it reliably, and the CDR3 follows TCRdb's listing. This CDR3 is CASSLRRLAG. This chain uses TRBV5-6 with TRBJ2-7; the D call in the table, TRBD2, was not verified against the DNA. The germline gives CDR1 SGHDT, CDR2 YYEEEE. The CDR3 length is 10 residues, termini included.